These 21 T cell receptor beta chains came from one sample sequenced in a study of blood T cell repertoires in COVID-19. The protocol was immunoSEQ multiplex PCR, while the TCRdb copy is restricted to in-frame clones and leaves out a portion. The sample includes around 170,000 clones, roughly 84% seen only once; the top ten take around 6.5%. The specimen sequenced was PBMCs or T cells enriched from blood (not recorded which). Source of these receptors: a woman between 45 and 65 years old who had recovered from COVID-19.

This chain's CDR3 is CATSDPGQGNTIYF. The DNA for the CDR3 is TGTGCCACCAGTGACCCGGGACAGGGGAACACCATATATTTT. The V gene is TRBV24-1, the J gene TRBJ1-3; 10 nucleotides align to TRBD1. With V trimmed by 4 bases and J by 7 bases, 3 bases remained unmatched. The CDR3 spans 14 residues. Germline assignment: CDR1 KGHDR and CDR2 SFDVKD.

The rearrangement joins TRBV18 to TRBJ1-2, with 10 bases lining up with TRBD1. V lost 0 bases to trimming and J lost 3 bases; unmatched junction nucleotides: 4. This CDR3 spans 16 amino acids. CDR1 is KGHSH and CDR2 is LQKENI in the germline V gene. The CDR3 DNA is TGTGCCAGCTCACCACCCTCGACAGGGGGCCACTATGGCTACACCTTC. This codes for CASSPPSTGGHYGYTF. The entire variable domain, with the rest obtained from reference TRBV18 and TRBJ1-2, is as follows: NAGVMQNPRHLVRRRGQEARLRCSPMKGHSHVYWYRQLPEEGLKFMVYLQKENIIDESGMPKERFSAEFPKEGPSILRIQQVVRGDSAAYFCASSPPSTGGHYGYTFGSGTRLTVV.

This clone was recorded a few times. V usage is TRBV19 and J usage is TRBJ2-5; 13 bases fit TRBD2. Germline V lookup: CDR1 LNHDA, CDR2 SQIVND (reference sequence). The CDR3 has 15 amino acids. The ends lost 4 bases at V and 5 bases at J; junction bases unmatched: 4. In nucleotides, the CDR3 is TGTGCCAGTAGTACCGGACTAGCGGGAGTGGAGACCCAGTACTTC. As protein: CASSTGLAGVETQYF.

The V gene is TRBV29-1, the J gene TRBJ1-1; a possible D gene is TRBD1 (5 bases). V was cut by 5 bases and J by 10 bases, with 5 bases left in between. The CDR3 is 8 amino acids. Germline values: CDR1 SQVTM, CDR2 ANQGSEA. CDR3 sequence: CSVTGAFF. DNA of the CDR3: TGCAGCGTTACAGGAGCTTTCTTT.

The CDR3 nucleotides read TGTGCCAGTAGTACCGCGACAGGGACAGATACGCAGTATTTT. Translating gives CASSTATGTDTQYF. The chain employs TRBV19 and TRBJ2-3; 7 bases fit TRBD1. The CDR3 covers 14 residues. J gave up 3 bases and V 4 bases, and 4 bases lay outside the gene matches. Looked up from germline, CDR1 is LNHDA and CDR2 is SQIVND (reference sequence).

The rearrangement joins TRBV7-9 to TRBJ2-7; 8 bases are shared with TRBD1. This CDR3 comprises 12 residues. The V gene end was trimmed by 5 bases and the J gene end by 9 bases; junction bases not matched to a gene: 6. The germline V gene has CDR1 SEHNR and CDR2 FQNEAQ (reference sequence). The CDR3 protein is CASSPYDRGQYF. The CDR3 coding sequence is TGTGCCAGCAGCCCTTACGACAGGGGGCAGTACTTC. The full variable domain, with the rest looked up from reference TRBV7-9 and TRBJ2-7, is DTGVSQNPRHKITKRGQNVTFRCDPISEHNRLYWYRQTLGQGPEFLTYFQNEAQLEKSRLLSDRFSAERPKGSFSTLEIQRTEQGDSAMYLCASSPYDRGQYFGPGTRLTVT.

This clone was observed once. CDR3: CATSPGTSGAYEQYF. The CDR3, as DNA: TGTGCCACCAGTCCCGGGACTAGCGGGGCCTACGAGCAGTACTTC. The chain joins TRBV24-1 to TRBJ2-7, with 13 bases identical to TRBD2. The ends lost 6 bases at V and 2 bases at J; junction bases unmatched: 3. Per germline, CDR1 KGHDR and CDR2 SFDVKD. The CDR3 is 15 amino acids.

The chain uses TRBV6-2 or TRBV6-3 and TRBJ1-2; TRBD1 might be the D (5 bases). V shed 6 bases and J shed 1 base, with 9 bases lying between them. The CDR3 runs 13 residues. CDR1 and CDR2 (germline): MNHEY, SVGEGT. This CDR3 reads CASSRQFNYGYTF. Here the CDR3 DNA reads TGTGCCAGCAGCCGACAGTTTAACTATGGCTACACCTTC.

V gene TRBV18 combines with J gene TRBJ2-3, with 10 bases lining up with TRBD2. Germline CDR1 KGHSH, CDR2 LQKENI. V was clipped by 3 bases and J by 4 bases; unmatched bases: 7. The CDR3 is 16 amino acids. The CDR3 is CASSPPGLASPDTQYF. In nucleotides, the CDR3 is TGTGCCAGCTCACCTCCGGGACTAGCGTCCCCAGATACGCAGTATTTT.

V gene TRBV30 combines with J gene TRBJ2-1, with 8 bases matching TRBD1. Unmatched junction bases numbered 16, after V lost 0 bases and J lost 15 bases. The CDR3 sequence is 15 residues long. In germline, CDR1 is GTSNPN, CDR2 SVGIG (reference sequence). The CDR3 protein is CAWSVRGVTGERLFF. DNA for the CDR3: TGTGCCTGGAGTGTACGTGGGGTGACAGGGGAAAGGCTGTTCTTC.

This chain uses TRBV2 with TRBJ2-3, with 8 positions matching TRBD2. Germline CDR1 reads SNHLY; CDR2 reads FYNNEI. Trimming cost V 4 bases and J 5 bases; bases outside gene matches: 5. The CDR3 is made up of 14 amino acids. The CDR3 DNA follows: TGTGCCAGCAGTGCACGACTAGCGCGAGATACGCAGTATTTT. Its translation is CASSARLARDTQYF.

V gene TRBV12-3 or TRBV12-4 combines with J gene TRBJ2-7; D remains unclear. The V end lost 6 bases, the J end lost 7 bases, and 10 bases lay between the germline ends. The CDR3 loop spans 11 amino acids. The CDR3: CASRRSSEQYF. The CDR3 DNA sequence: TGTGCCAGCAGGAGAAGTTCAGAGCAGTACTTC.

The chain has TRBV7-9 and TRBJ1-5, with 9 bases aligning to TRBD1. The J segment lost 6 bases and the V segment lost 0 bases, leaving 3 bases of the junction unmatched. The CDR3 consists of 15 residues. Germline assignment: CDR1 SEHNR and CDR2 FQNEAQ (reference sequence). The CDR3 sequence is CASSLAGQGSQPQHF. CDR3 in DNA: TGTGCCAGCAGCTTAGCCGGACAGGGGAGTCAGCCCCAGCATTTT.

This clone occurred once. The V gene is TRBV5-6, the J gene TRBJ1-6, with no clear D. V shed 1 base and J shed 7 bases, with 9 bases lying between them. Germline lookup yields CDR1 SGHDT and CDR2 YYEEEE. CDR3 size: 14 residues. The CDR3 DNA reads TGTGCCAGCAGCTTGTCCAAAGCCAATTCACCCCTCCACTTT. Its translation: CASSLSKANSPLHF.

The chain is built from TRBV24-1 and TRBJ2-7; perhaps TRBD2 as D (6 bases). V was trimmed by 0 bases and J by 6 bases, leaving 8 bases between them. The CDR3 totals 13 residues. Germline V CDR1 and CDR2: KGHDR, SFDVKD. The CDR3 nucleotides are TGTGCCACCAGTGATTTGCGGAGGGGCGAGCAGTACTTC. Protein product: CATSDLRRGEQYF.

The chain employs TRBV6-1 and TRBJ1-5; 8 bases line up with TRBD1. CDR1 is MNHNS and CDR2 is SASEGT in the germline V gene. The V segment lost 4 bases and the J segment 0 bases; nucleotides outside the gene matches: 5. CDR3 length: 16 residues. CDR3: CASSGGTGNSNQPQHF. The DNA of the CDR3 is TGTGCCAGCAGTGGAGGGACAGGAAATAGCAATCAGCCCCAGCATTTT.

This clone was picked up a small number of times. V and J are TRBV19 and TRBJ1-2; D is perhaps TRBD1 (5 bases). V was clipped by 4 bases and J by 1 base, with 10 bases between them. Germline CDR1 is LNHDA and CDR2 is SQIVND (reference sequence). The CDR3 extends over 14 amino acids. CDR3 coding DNA: TGTGCCAGTAGTAACCCAGGGATTAACTATGGCTACACCTTC. It codes for CASSNPGINYGYTF.

V gene TRBV3-1 (or the pseudogene TRBV3-2) combines with J gene TRBJ2-3; 11 bases match TRBD2. This CDR3 region has 16 residues. Germline CDR1 reads LGHDT; CDR2 reads YNNKEL (reference sequence). Trimming at V came to 5 bases and at J to 3 bases, leaving 7 bases not matched to a gene. As DNA, the CDR3 is TGTGCCAGCAGCGACGCCCTAGCGGGAGGTACAGATACGCAGTATTTT. Translation: CASSDALAGGTDTQYF.

V usage is TRBV5-1 and J usage is TRBJ1-4; D perhaps matches TRBD1 (6 bases). Germline loops: CDR1 SGHRS, CDR2 YFSETQ. Trimming shortened V by 5 bases and J by 8 bases, and 22 bases separated the two germline ends. The CDR3 extends over 16 amino acids. The CDR3 is CASRISPSEGVEKLFF. The CDR3 bases are TGCGCCAGCAGAATATCACCCAGCGAGGGGGTCGAAAAACTGTTTTTT.

This rearrangement joins TRBV15 to TRBJ1-2; D gene unclear. The germline CDR1 and CDR2 sequences are LNHNV and YYDKDF (reference sequence). The CDR3 covers 15 residues. Trimming stripped 3 bases from V and 6 bases from J, with 17 bases between. The CDR3 loop is CATSRQDLGSDGYTF. The CDR3 bases are TGTGCCACCAGCAGGCAAGACTTAGGATCGGATGGCTACACCTTC. The entire variable domain, with the rest obtained from reference TRBV15 and TRBJ1-2, is as follows: DAMVIQNPRYQVTQFGKPVTLSCSQTLNHNVMYWYQQKSSQAPKLLFHYYDKDFNNEADTPDNFQSRRPNTSFCFLDIRSPGLGDTAMYLCATSRQDLGSDGYTFGSGTRLTVV.

The rearrangement links TRBV6-1 to TRBJ1-6; D is possibly TRBD1 (5 bases). V lost 4 bases and J 9 bases, leaving 22 bases between the germline ends. CDR1 is MNHNS and CDR2 is SASEGT in the germline V gene. The CDR3 consists of 17 residues. CDR3 sequence: CASSGTQGGLPISPLHF. CDR3 in DNA: TGTGCCAGCAGTGGGACCCAGGGAGGGTTGCCGATTTCACCCCTCCACTTT.